Listed below are T cell receptor beta chains from one sample, sequenced in a study of T-cell memory formation after mild COVID-19. TCRdb used MiXCR to reprocess the 5' RACE reads, holding one entry per CDR3 protein. This sample has approximately 560,000 distinct CDR3 sequences, with 15% to 20% found just once. The sequenced material came from PBMCs or a T cell subset sorted from them (not recorded which). These receptors all stem from an adult woman who had mild COVID-19 (a few samples of this study predate the infection). Cell type and time point are not known. Both conserved end residues are part of each CDR3. D genes are given only for firm matches. Clone size, where shown, is once, few, many, or a class for clones that have expanded.

V gene	J gene	D gene	clone size	CDR3 DNA	CDR3 protein
TRBV20-1	TRBJ2-1	TRBD2	few	TGCAGTGCACCCGGGACTAGCGGGTACAATGAGCAGTTCTTC	CSAPGTSGYNEQFF
TRBV6-1	TRBJ1-6	.	.	TGTGCCAGCATTCTAGGGGGTTCTTTTTCACCCCTCCACTTT	CASILGGSFSPLHF
TRBV5-5	TRBJ1-1	.	few	TGTGCCAGCAGCTTGATTGTGACTGCGGCTTTCTTT	CASSLIVTAAFF
TRBV4-1	TRBJ2-3	.	few	TGCGCCAGCAGCCAAGATTCGAGGGATAGCACAGATACGCAGTATTTT	CASSQDSRDSTDTQYF
TRBV5-1	TRBJ2-1	.	few	TGCGCCAGCAGCTTGAGTCCCGGGCGGCAGTTCTTC	CASSLSPGRQFF
TRBV5-1	TRBJ2-5	.	many	TGCGCCAGCAGCTTGTCCCTATCTAGTGGAGAGACCCAGTACTTC	CASSLSLSSGETQYF
TRBV20-1	TRBJ1-2	.	.	TGCAGTGCTAGAGATAAAGGCAGGGCCCTTAACTATGGCTACACCTTC	CSARDKGRALNYGYTF
TRBV4-1	TRBJ2-7	TRBD2	.	TGCGCCAGCAGCCAAGATTTGACTAGCATGGTCCACGAGCAGTACTTC	CASSQDLTSMVHEQYF
TRBV20-1	TRBJ2-1	TRBD2	.	TGCAGTGCTAGATGGGCGGGGGGGCCGAATGAGCAGTTCTTC	CSARWAGGPNEQFF
TRBV6-1	TRBJ1-5	TRBD1	.	TGTGCCAGCAGTGAATGGACAGGGTACAGCAATCAGCCCCAGCATTTT	CASSEWTGYSNQPQHF
TRBV5-1	TRBJ2-1	.	few	TGCGCCAGCAGCTTGGGGGGGGAGCTGGCCTACAATGAGCAGTTCTTC	CASSLGGELAYNEQFF
TRBV6-6	TRBJ2-1	.	.	TGTGCCAGCAGTTACCGAGCGACCTACGGGGCCAATGAGCAGTTCTTC	CASSYRATYGANEQFF
TRBV3-1	TRBJ2-1	.	few	TGTGCCAGCAGCCCCCCCGGAGACTTTGACAATGAGCAGTTCTTC	CASSPPGDFDNEQFF
TRBV5-5	TRBJ2-3	.	.	TGTGCCAGCAGCTTTAATCCAGATACGCAGTATTTT	CASSFNPDTQYF
TRBV7-6	TRBJ2-5	.	few	TGTGCCAGCAGCTTAGGGTACGAGACCCAGTACTTC	CASSLGYETQYF
TRBV18	TRBJ1-1	TRBD1	few	TGTGCCAGCTCAACAGTAGGGACAGGGCCCGAAGCTTTCTTT	CASSTVGTGPEAFF
TRBV29-1	TRBJ2-1	.	few	TGCAGCGTTTACAGGGAGATGAAGCAGTTCTTC	CSVYREMKQFF
TRBV7-9	TRBJ2-1	.	.	TGTGCCAGCAGCTTTGGCCAGGAGGGCGAATCCTACAATGAGCAGTTCTTC	CASSFGQEGESYNEQFF
TRBV20-1	TRBJ1-1	TRBD1	.	TGCAGTGCTAGGGGAGGGGGCCCGAACACTGAAGCTTTCTTT	CSARGGGPNTEAFF
TRBV12-5	TRBJ2-3	TRBD2	few	TGTGCTAGTGGCTCCTCGGGACTAGCGGGAGGGCCGATTGTCACAGATACGCAGTATTTT	CASGSSGLAGGPIVTDTQYF
TRBV6-1	TRBJ2-3	.	few	TGTGCCAGCAGGTCAGGGGTATTTAGCACAGATACGCAGTATTTT	CASRSGVFSTDTQYF
TRBV12-3/TRBV12-4	TRBJ1-1	.	.	TGTGCCAGCAGCCCCCGACAGTTTGCTTCAGCTTTCTTT	CASSPRQFASAFF
TRBV6-2/TRBV6-3	TRBJ2-7	.	.	TGTGCCAGCAGTTACCCCCCACGATACGAGCAGTACTTC	CASSYPPRYEQYF
TRBV28	TRBJ2-3	.	.	TGTGCCAGCACCCGTCGCCGTAGCACAGATACGCAGTATTTT	CASTRRRSTDTQYF
TRBV30	TRBJ1-1	.	few	TGTGCCTGGAGGGACCAAAGGGTAGCTTTCTTT	CAWRDQRVAFF
TRBV2	TRBJ2-7	.	.	TGTGCCAGCTTGTACGGCGGGACCTCCTACGAGCAGTACTTC	CASLYGGTSYEQYF
TRBV4-3	TRBJ1-1	TRBD1	.	TGCGCCAGCAGCCAAGATCAGGGGGCAGAGTCTGAAGCTTTCTTT	CASSQDQGAESEAFF
TRBV29-1	TRBJ2-7	.	few	TGCAGCGTTGAAGGGACAGAGTGGGGGAACCCCTACGAGCAGTACTTC	CSVEGTEWGNPYEQYF
TRBV4-1	TRBJ2-3	.	.	TGCGCCAGCAGCCCCAGCGGGCACAGCACAGATACGCAGTATTTT	CASSPSGHSTDTQYF
TRBV14	TRBJ2-5	.	.	TGTGCCAGCAGCCAGCAACGGAGCCAAGAGACCCAGTACTTC	CASSQQRSQETQYF
TRBV4-2	TRBJ2-3	TRBD2	.	TGTGCCAGCAGCCAAGTCCTAGCGGGGGGCCTAGCAGATACGCAGTATTTT	CASSQVLAGGLADTQYF
TRBV20-1	TRBJ2-1	.	.	TGCAGTGTTGACAGGCTGTACAATGAGCAGTTCTTC	CSVDRLYNEQFF
TRBV12-3/TRBV12-4	TRBJ2-1	TRBD2	once	TGTGCCAGCAGGGGTTCGTCGGGGGGCTACAATGAGCAGTTCTTC	CASRGSSGGYNEQFF
TRBV7-3	TRBJ2-3	TRBD2	many	TGTGCCAGCAGCCCTCTGGGCGGGGGTCCAGATACGCAGTATTTT	CASSPLGGGPDTQYF
TRBV29-1	TRBJ2-3	.	few	TGCAGCGTCTGGGCAGGCACAGATACGCAGTATTTT	CSVWAGTDTQYF
TRBV6-6	TRBJ1-2	.	few	TGTGCCAGCAGCCCCCCGGGTGGGGATGGCTACACCTTC	CASSPPGGDGYTF
TRBV7-3	TRBJ2-1	TRBD2	.	TGTGCCAGCAGCTCTAGCGGGAGGGCCTACAATGAGCAGTTCTTC	CASSSSGRAYNEQFF
TRBV3-1	TRBJ2-2	TRBD1	.	TGTGCCAGCAGCCAGGGGACAGGGAGCACCGGGGAGCTGTTTTTT	CASSQGTGSTGELFF
TRBV24-1	TRBJ2-2	.	many	TGTGCCACCAGTGCTCTGGACGGAAACACCGGGGAGCTGTTTTTT	CATSALDGNTGELFF
TRBV29-1	TRBJ1-2	.	.	TGCAGCGTTGACAATGGCTACACCTTC	CSVDNGYTF
TRBV3-1	TRBJ2-5	TRBD2	.	TGTGCCAGCAGTCAGCGGGGGGTTTTGGAGACCCAGTACTTC	CASSQRGVLETQYF
TRBV5-1	TRBJ1-3	.	.	TGCGCCAGCAGCTTGGCTGTCTCTGGAAACACCATATATTTT	CASSLAVSGNTIYF
TRBV10-3	TRBJ1-2	.	.	TGTGCCATCAGTGCGATGGGGGACTATGGCTACACCTTC	CAISAMGDYGYTF
TRBV29-1	TRBJ1-3	TRBD1	.	TGCAGCGTTGGATTCACAGGGGTTGGAAACACCATATATTTT	CSVGFTGVGNTIYF
TRBV29-1	TRBJ1-1	.	few	TGCAGCGTTGAAGTTCCCGGCAAAGAAGCTTTCTTT	CSVEVPGKEAFF
TRBV28	TRBJ1-1	.	few	TGTGCCAGCAGTTTCGGTCACACTGAAGCTTTCTTT	CASSFGHTEAFF
TRBV7-9	TRBJ2-1	.	.	TGTGCCAGCAGCCTTCTGGGCTCCTACAATGAGCAGTTCTTC	CASSLLGSYNEQFF
TRBV24-1	TRBJ2-1	TRBD2	.	TGTGCCACCAGTGATTCCACACTAGCGGGCTCCTACAATGAGCAGTTCTTC	CATSDSTLAGSYNEQFF
TRBV6-1	TRBJ2-2	.	few	TGTGCCAGCAGTGTCGAGGGGGGCGCGAACACCGGGGAGCTGTTTTTT	CASSVEGGANTGELFF
TRBV5-1	TRBJ1-4	TRBD1	.	TGCGCCAGCAGCGGGGACAGCCCGAGGGTTGAAAAACTGTTTTTT	CASSGDSPRVEKLFF
TRBV20-1	TRBJ2-1	TRBD2	few	TGCAGTGCTAGAGATGGTGTCCCAGCGGGGGGCCACAATGAGCAGTTCTTC	CSARDGVPAGGHNEQFF
TRBV7-6	TRBJ1-3	.	few	TGTGCCAGCAGTCTCGACAGGCCTTTCTCAGGAAACACCATATATTTT	CASSLDRPFSGNTIYF
TRBV20-1	TRBJ1-5	.	few	TGCAGTGCTAGAGATCAAGGGGGGCCCCAGCATTTT	CSARDQGGPQHF
TRBV18	TRBJ2-1	TRBD2	many	TGTGCCAGCAGCCCCGGGACTAGCGGTAACAATGAGCAGTTCTTC	CASSPGTSGNNEQFF
TRBV30	TRBJ2-3	TRBD2	.	TGTGCCTGGAGTGATAGCGGGAGGTCGTCAGATACGCAGTATTTT	CAWSDSGRSSDTQYF
TRBV12-3/TRBV12-4	TRBJ2-7	.	.	TGTGCCAGCAGTTTACGACCAGGGGAAGGGTACGAGCAGTACTTC	CASSLRPGEGYEQYF
TRBV7-6	TRBJ2-7	.	many	TGTGCCAGTTCGAGGGGGGGCTCCTCCTACGAGCAGTACTTC	CASSRGGSSYEQYF
TRBV30	TRBJ2-7	.	.	TGTGCCTGGAGTGTATCTGGCGAGCAGTACTTC	CAWSVSGEQYF
TRBV11-3	TRBJ2-4	.	.	TGTGCCAGCAGCTCAGCTCAGGGGGGAACGAACATTCAGTACTTC	CASSSAQGGTNIQYF
TRBV5-1	TRBJ1-2	.	few	TGCGCCAGCAGCTTGACGCTAGGCTATGGCTACACCTTC	CASSLTLGYGYTF